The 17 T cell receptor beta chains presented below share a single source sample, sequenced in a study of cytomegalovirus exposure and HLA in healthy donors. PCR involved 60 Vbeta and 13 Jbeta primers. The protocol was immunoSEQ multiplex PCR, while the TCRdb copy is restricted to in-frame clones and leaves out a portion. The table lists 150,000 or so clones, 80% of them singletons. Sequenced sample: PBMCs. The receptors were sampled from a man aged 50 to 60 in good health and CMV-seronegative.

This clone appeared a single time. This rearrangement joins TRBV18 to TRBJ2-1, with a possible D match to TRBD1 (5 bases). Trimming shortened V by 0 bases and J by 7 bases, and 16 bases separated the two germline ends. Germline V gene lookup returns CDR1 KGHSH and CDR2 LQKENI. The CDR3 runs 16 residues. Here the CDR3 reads CASSPPEWGVGNEQFF. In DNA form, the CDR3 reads TGTGCCAGCTCACCACCGGAATGGGGCGTTGGGAATGAGCAGTTCTTC.

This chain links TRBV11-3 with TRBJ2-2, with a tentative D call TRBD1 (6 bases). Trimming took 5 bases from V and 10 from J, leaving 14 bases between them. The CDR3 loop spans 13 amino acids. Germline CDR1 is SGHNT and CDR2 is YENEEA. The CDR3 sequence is CASSPIRGEELFF. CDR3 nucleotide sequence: TGTGCCAGCAGCCCCATCAGGGGAGAGGAGCTGTTTTTT.

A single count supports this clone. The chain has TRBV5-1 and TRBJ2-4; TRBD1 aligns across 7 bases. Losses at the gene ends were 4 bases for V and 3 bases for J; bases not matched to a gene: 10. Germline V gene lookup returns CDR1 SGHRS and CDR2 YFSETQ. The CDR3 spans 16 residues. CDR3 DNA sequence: TGCGCCAGCAGCAGTCCAGACAGGGTGAACAAAAACATTCAGTACTTC. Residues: CASSSPDRVNKNIQYF.

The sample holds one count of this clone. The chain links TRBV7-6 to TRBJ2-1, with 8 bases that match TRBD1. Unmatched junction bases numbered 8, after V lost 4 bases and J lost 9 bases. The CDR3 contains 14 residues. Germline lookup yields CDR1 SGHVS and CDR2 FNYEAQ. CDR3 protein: CASSSRDRRGEQFF. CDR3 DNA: TGTGCCAGCAGCTCCCGGGACAGGAGAGGTGAGCAGTTCTTC.

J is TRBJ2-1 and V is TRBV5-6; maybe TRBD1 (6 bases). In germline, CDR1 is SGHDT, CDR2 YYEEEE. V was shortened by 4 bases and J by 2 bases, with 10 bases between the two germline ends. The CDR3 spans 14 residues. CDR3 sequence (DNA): TGTGCCAGCAGCCCCAGGGGCCCCTACAATGAGCAGTTCTTC. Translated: CASSPRGPYNEQFF.

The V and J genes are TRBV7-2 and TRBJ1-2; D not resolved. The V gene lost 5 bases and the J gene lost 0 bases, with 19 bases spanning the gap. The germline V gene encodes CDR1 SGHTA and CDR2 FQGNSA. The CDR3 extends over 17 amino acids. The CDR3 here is CASSKSGLETPNYGYTF. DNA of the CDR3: TGTGCCAGCAGCAAAAGTGGGTTGGAGACTCCTAACTATGGCTACACCTTC. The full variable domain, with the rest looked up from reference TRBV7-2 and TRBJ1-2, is GAGVSQSPSNKVTEKGKDVELRCDPISGHTALYWYRQSLGQGLEFLIYFQGNSAPDKSGLPSDRFSAERTGGSVSTLTIQRTQQEDSAVYLCASSKSGLETPNYGYTFGSGTRLTVV.

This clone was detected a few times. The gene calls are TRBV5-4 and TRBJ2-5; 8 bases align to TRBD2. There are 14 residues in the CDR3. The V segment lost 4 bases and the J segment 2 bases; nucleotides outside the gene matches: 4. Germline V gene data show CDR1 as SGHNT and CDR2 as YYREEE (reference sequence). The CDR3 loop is CASSPGLAQETQYF. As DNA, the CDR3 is TGTGCCAGCAGCCCCGGACTAGCACAAGAGACCCAGTACTTC.

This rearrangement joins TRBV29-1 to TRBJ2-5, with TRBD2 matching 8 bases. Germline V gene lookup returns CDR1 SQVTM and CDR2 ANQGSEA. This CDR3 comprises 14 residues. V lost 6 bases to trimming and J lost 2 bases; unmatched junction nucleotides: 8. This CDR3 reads CSVENSGAQETQYF. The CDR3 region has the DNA TGCAGCGTCGAAAATAGCGGGGCTCAAGAGACCCAGTACTTC.

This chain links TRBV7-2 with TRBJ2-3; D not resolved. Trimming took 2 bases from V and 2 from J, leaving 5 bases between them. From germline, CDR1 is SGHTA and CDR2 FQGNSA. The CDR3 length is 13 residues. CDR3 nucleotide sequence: TGTGCCAGCAGCTTAAAACTCACAGATACGCAGTATTTT. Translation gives CASSLKLTDTQYF. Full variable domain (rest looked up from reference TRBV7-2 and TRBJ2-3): GAGVSQSPSNKVTEKGKDVELRCDPISGHTALYWYRQSLGQGLEFLIYFQGNSAPDKSGLPSDRFSAERTGGSVSTLTIQRTQQEDSAVYLCASSLKLTDTQYFGPGTRLTVL.

The CDR3 loop is CASSYTENTEAFF. The CDR3 DNA follows: TGTGCCAGCAGTTATACAGAGAACACTGAAGCTTTCTTT. The V call is TRBV7-9, the J call TRBJ1-1; D is unresolved. Per germline, CDR1 SEHNR and CDR2 FQNEAQ (reference sequence). CDR3 length: 13 residues. Between the trimmed V and J ends, which lost 6 bases and 1 base, there was a span of 9 bases. The full variable domain, with the rest looked up from reference TRBV7-9 and TRBJ1-1, is DTGVSQNPRHKITKRGQNVTFRCDPISEHNRLYWYRQTLGQGPEFLTYFQNEAQLEKSRLLSDRFSAERPKGSFSTLEIQRTEQGDSAMYLCASSYTENTEAFFGQGTRLTVV.

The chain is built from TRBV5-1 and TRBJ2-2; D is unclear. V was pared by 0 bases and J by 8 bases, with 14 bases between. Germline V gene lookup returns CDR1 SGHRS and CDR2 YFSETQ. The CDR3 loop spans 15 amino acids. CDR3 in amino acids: CASSLDVVSMGELFF. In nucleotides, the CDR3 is TGCGCCAGCAGCTTGGATGTCGTTAGCATGGGGGAGCTGTTTTTT.

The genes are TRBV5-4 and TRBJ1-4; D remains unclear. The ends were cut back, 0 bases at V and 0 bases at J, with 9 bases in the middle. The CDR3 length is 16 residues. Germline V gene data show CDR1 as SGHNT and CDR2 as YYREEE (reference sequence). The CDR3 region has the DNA TGTGCCAGCAGCTTGGTTGGAGCCGCAACTAATGAAAAACTGTTTTTT. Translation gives CASSLVGAATNEKLFF.

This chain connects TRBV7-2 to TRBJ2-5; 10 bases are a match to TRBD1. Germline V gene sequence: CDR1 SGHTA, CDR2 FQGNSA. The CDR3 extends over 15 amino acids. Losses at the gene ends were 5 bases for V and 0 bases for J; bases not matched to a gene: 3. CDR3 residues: CASSRTGGHQETQYF. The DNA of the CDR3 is TGTGCCAGCAGCCGGACAGGGGGACACCAAGAGACCCAGTACTTC.

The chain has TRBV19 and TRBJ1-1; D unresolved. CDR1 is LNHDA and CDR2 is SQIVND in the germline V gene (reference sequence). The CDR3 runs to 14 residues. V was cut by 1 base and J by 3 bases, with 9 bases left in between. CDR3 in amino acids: CASSIGTRDTEAFF. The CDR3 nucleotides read TGTGCCAGTAGTATAGGGACGCGGGACACTGAAGCTTTCTTT.

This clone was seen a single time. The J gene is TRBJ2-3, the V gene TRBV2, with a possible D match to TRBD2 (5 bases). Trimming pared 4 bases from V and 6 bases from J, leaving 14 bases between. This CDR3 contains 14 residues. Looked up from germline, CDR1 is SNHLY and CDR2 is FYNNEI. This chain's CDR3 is CASSGGLPSDTQYF. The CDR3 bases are TGTGCCAGCAGTGGAGGGCTGCCCTCGGATACGCAGTATTTT. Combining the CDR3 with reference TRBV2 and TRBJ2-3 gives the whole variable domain EPEVTQTPSHQVTQMGQEVILRCVPISNHLYFYWYRQILGQKVEFLVSFYNNEISEKSEIFDDQFSVERPDGSNFTLKIRSTKLEDSAMYFCASSGGLPSDTQYFGPGTRLTVL.

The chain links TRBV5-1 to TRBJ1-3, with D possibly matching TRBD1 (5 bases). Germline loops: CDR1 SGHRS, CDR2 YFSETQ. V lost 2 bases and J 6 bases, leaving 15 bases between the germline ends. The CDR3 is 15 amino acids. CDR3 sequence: CASSLGQGLINTIYF. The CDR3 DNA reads TGCGCCAGCAGCTTAGGGCAGGGTTTGATAAACACCATATATTTT.

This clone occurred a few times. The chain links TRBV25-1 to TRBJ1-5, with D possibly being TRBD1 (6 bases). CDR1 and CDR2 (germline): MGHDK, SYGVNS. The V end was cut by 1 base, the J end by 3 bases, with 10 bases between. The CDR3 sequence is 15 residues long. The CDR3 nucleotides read TGTGCCAGCAGTGAATCGGGACAAGCCAATCAGCCCCAGCATTTT. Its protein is CASSESGQANQPQHF.